The 15 T cell receptor beta chains given below trace back to one sample, sequenced in a study of T cell responses to AZD1222 COVID-19 vaccine. Sequenced by immunoSEQ multiplex PCR; TCRdb stores in-frame clones only, minus some. In the table there are about 140,000 clones, around 89% of which are singletons. The material was peripheral blood, obtained on day 0 of AZD1222 vaccination. Receptors originate from an adult in good health.

This rearrangement joins TRBV30 to TRBJ1-5; possible D gene TRBD1, 5 bases. V lost 2 bases and J lost 14, with 22 bases in between. The CDR3 consists of 14 residues. CDR1 is GTSNPN, CDR2 SVGIG, per germline (reference sequence). The CDR3 loop is CAWSSGGKPAREHF. CDR3 in DNA: TGTGCCTGGAGTTCCGGGGGGAAACCCGCGCGGGAGCATTTT.

The chain links TRBV9 to TRBJ2-1, with 9 bases aligning to TRBD2. Germline-derived CDR1 and CDR2 are SGDLS and YYNGEE. The J segment lost 10 bases and the V segment lost 0 bases, leaving 8 bases of the junction unmatched. The CDR3 loop spans 15 amino acids. CDR3 sequence: CASSVEAGGRGEQFF. Here the CDR3 DNA reads TGTGCCAGCAGCGTAGAGGCGGGGGGGCGCGGAGAGCAGTTCTTC.

This clone has a handful of counts. The chain uses TRBV6-1 and TRBJ2-2; D uncertain. This CDR3 is 13 amino acids long. The germline V gene encodes CDR1 MNHNS and CDR2 SASEGT. Trimming removed 5 bases from V and 4 bases from J, with 8 bases in between. In nucleotides, the CDR3 is TGTGCCAGCAGTTCCTTGCTCACCGGGGAGCTGTTTTTT. This codes for CASSSLLTGELFF.

The V and J genes are TRBV9 and TRBJ1-6; D might be TRBD1 (5 bases). This CDR3 is built from 15 residues. Germline values: CDR1 SGDLS, CDR2 YYNGEE. The V and J ends lost 0 bases and 6 bases respectively, with 10 bases between them. This CDR3 reads CASSVVGEVNSPLHF. DNA for the CDR3: TGTGCCAGCAGCGTAGTAGGGGAAGTTAATTCACCCCTCCACTTT.

DNA for the CDR3: TGTGCCAGCAGCCCGGGACTAGCGGGAGTTGGCTCCTACAATGAGCAGTTCTTC. This codes for CASSPGLAGVGSYNEQFF. The V call is TRBV5-4, the J call TRBJ2-1; 14 positions match TRBD2. The CDR3 loop spans 18 amino acids. Germline V gene sequence: CDR1 SGHNT, CDR2 YYREEE (reference sequence). The V segment lost 4 bases and the J segment 0 bases; nucleotides outside the gene matches: 6.

The chain recombines TRBV9 with TRBJ2-7, with no clear D. This CDR3 has 15 residues. With 3 bases removed from V and 1 base from J, the gap between germline ends came to 14 bases. In germline, CDR1 is SGDLS, CDR2 YYNGEE. DNA of the CDR3: TGTGCCAGCAGCGAAGGGTGGGGAACGTCCTACGAGCAGTACTTC. Its protein product is CASSEGWGTSYEQYF.

The genes are TRBV19 and TRBJ1-5; TRBD1 agrees at 7 bases. After removal of 10 bases from V and 9 bases from J, the junction contained 12 bases not matched to a gene. This CDR3 is built from 13 residues. CDR1 and CDR2 from the germline V gene are LNHDA and SQIVND (reference sequence). The CDR3 region has the DNA TGTGCCACCGGACAGGACTATGAACGGCCCCAGCATTTT. Translation: CATGQDYERPQHF.

V and J are TRBV7-9 and TRBJ1-1; a possible D gene is TRBD1 (5 bases). V dropped 4 bases and J dropped 0 bases, with 21 bases sitting between them. This CDR3 contains 18 residues. CDR1 is SEHNR, CDR2 FQNEAQ, per germline (reference sequence). The CDR3 DNA reads TGTGCCAGCAGCTCCCCCGCCGGGACGGCCTACATGAACACTGAAGCTTTCTTT. Translated, it gives CASSSPAGTAYMNTEAFF.

Only a few counts were recorded for this clone. The rearrangement joins TRBV19 to TRBJ2-2; a possible D gene is TRBD1 (6 bases). The germline V and J ends were trimmed by 9 bases and 3 bases, with 14 bases remaining between them. The CDR3 has 14 amino acids. Germline assignment: CDR1 LNHDA and CDR2 SQIVND (reference sequence). CDR3 sequence reads: CASKDSPYTGELFF. The CDR3 DNA is TGTGCCAGCAAGGACAGCCCTTACACCGGGGAGCTGTTTTTT.

The chain combines TRBV27 with TRBJ1-2, with 10 bases identical to TRBD1. Trimming removed 6 bases from V and 7 bases from J; junction bases left unmatched: 17. CDR3 length equals 17 residues. Per the germline V gene, CDR1 is MNHEY and CDR2 is SMNVEV (reference sequence). CDR3 sequence (DNA): TGTGCCAGCAGAGAAATAGGGACAGGGGAATCGACGGGTGGCTACACCTTC. This sequence encodes CASREIGTGESTGGYTF.

This CDR3 is CASSSQGAPTGELFF. The DNA of the CDR3 is TGTGCCAGCAGTTCACAGGGGGCTCCCACCGGGGAGCTGTTTTTT. The chain employs TRBV28 and TRBJ2-2; TRBD1 matches 9 bases. The CDR3 runs to 15 residues. Germline CDR1 and CDR2: MDHEN and SYDVKM. Trimming cost V 4 bases and J 4 bases; bases outside gene matches: 4.

This clone was observed a single time. The genes are TRBV19 and TRBJ2-7; D is possibly TRBD1 or TRBD2 (5 bases each). V was shortened by 6 bases and J by 7 bases, with 22 bases between the two germline ends. This CDR3 spans 15 amino acids. Germline V gene sequence: CDR1 LNHDA, CDR2 SQIVND (reference sequence). The CDR3 DNA reads as TGTGCCAGTAGCATATTGTGGGGGACCCCCCTTGAGCAGTACTTC. Translation: CASSILWGTPLEQYF.

The V and J genes are TRBV6-5 and TRBJ2-7, with TRBD1 identical over 11 bases. Germline CDR1 reads MNHEY; CDR2 reads SVGAGI. The length of the CDR3 is 14 residues. The V segment lost 6 bases and the J segment 7 bases; nucleotides outside the gene matches: 8. CDR3 sequence: CASSPDRGPREQYF. The DNA for the CDR3 is TGTGCCAGCAGCCCGGACAGGGGGCCGAGGGAGCAGTACTTC.

The chain is built from TRBV19 and TRBJ1-6, with no clear D. Per germline, CDR1 LNHDA and CDR2 SQIVND (reference sequence). Trimming removed 9 bases from V and 6 bases from J, with 15 bases in between. CDR3 length: 14 amino acids. In DNA form, the CDR3 reads TGTGCCAGCAGGTGGGGATCGGGTAATTCACCCCTCCACTTT. Its protein is CASRWGSGNSPLHF.

The chain is built from TRBV6-5 and TRBJ1-1, with 8 bases matching TRBD1. Germline V CDR1 and CDR2: MNHEY, SVGAGI. Trimming removed 1 base from V and 4 bases from J; junction bases left unmatched: 5. The CDR3 is made up of 15 amino acids. CDR3 in DNA: TGTGCCAGCAGTTACTTTGGACAGGGCGGCACTGAAGCTTTCTTT. Amino acid sequence: CASSYFGQGGTEAFF.